In its sample, the clone carrying this TCR beta chain was seen many times. Its antigen is currently unknown. For TCRbeta, the library was prepared with unique molecular identifiers. TCRdb itself ran the PCR reads through MiXCR, one entry per CDR3 protein. This sample yields roughly 240,000 distinct CDR3 sequences, of which roughly 8% are seen a single time; roughly 6% belongs to the top ten. Per germline, CDR1 MNHEY and CDR2 SVGAGI. V was pared by 2 bases and J by 4 bases, with 18 bases between. This CDR3 comprises 16 residues. The sample is drawn from a study of T-cell reconstitution after alpha-beta-depleted transplantation in children. Overall study results and limits: Reportedly, only several hundred clones from non-depleted graft cells drove alpha-beta T-cell counts at about two months.

The source was PBMCs, mostly from graft donor cells, collected 180 days after TCRalphabeta/CD19-depleted stem cell transplant. The receptor was derived from a male patient aged 10 to 17 who had a stem cell transplant for acute lymphoblastic leukemia, so the T cells may come from the graft donor. V gene TRBV6-5 combines with J gene TRBJ2-7, with D possibly TRBD1 on 5 matching bases. The CDR3 here is CASSYGTGLVGYEQYF. The CDR3 nucleotides are TGTGCCAGCAGTTACGGAACAGGCCTCGTAGGTTACGAGCAGTACTTC.